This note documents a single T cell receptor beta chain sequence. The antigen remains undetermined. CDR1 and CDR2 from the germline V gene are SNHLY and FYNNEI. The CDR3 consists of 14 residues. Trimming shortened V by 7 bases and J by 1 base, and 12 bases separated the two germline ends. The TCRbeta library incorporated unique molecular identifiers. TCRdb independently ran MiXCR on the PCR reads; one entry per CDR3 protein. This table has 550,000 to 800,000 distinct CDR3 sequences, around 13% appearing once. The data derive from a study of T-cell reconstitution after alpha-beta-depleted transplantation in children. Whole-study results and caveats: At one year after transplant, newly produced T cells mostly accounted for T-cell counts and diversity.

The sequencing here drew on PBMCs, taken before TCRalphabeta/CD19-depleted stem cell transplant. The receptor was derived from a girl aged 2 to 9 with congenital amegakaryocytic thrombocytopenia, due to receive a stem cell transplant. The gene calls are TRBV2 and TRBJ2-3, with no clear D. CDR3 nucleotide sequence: TGTGCCAGCACTGAGTCACGGGGCACAGATACGCAGTATTTT. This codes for CASTESRGTDTQYF.